This T cell receptor (beta chain) was retrieved from a study of T cell changes during pregnancy in multiple sclerosis. Sequencing used immunoSEQ multiplex PCR; TCRdb keeps in-frame clones, though not all of them. The table shows around 80,000 clones, with approximately 93% occurring only once. The CDR3 covers 14 residues. Per germline, CDR1 WSHSY and CDR2 SAAADI. The V gene lost 4 bases and the J gene lost 2 bases, with 9 bases spanning the gap. The source is a female donor in good health, enrolled as a control in a pregnancy study. The chain recombines TRBV10-2 with TRBJ1-5, with a tentative D call TRBD1 (6 bases). Sequencing used peripheral blood, obtained in the second trimester of pregnancy. The CDR3 DNA reads TGCGCCAGCAGTGCCAGGGGAGGCAATCAGCCCCAGCATTTT. Translated, it gives CASSARGGNQPQHF.